This TCR beta chain was documented in a study of blood T cell repertoires in COVID-19. Here immunoSEQ multiplex PCR was the method, and the copy in TCRdb shows in-frame clones only, minus some. The table includes some 220,000 clones, about nine tenths detected once. V was cut by 6 bases and J by 3 bases, with 15 bases left in between. The length of the CDR3 is 15 residues. Germline V gives CDR1 MNHEY, CDR2 SVGAGI. The receptor's source is a young man with COVID-19, enrolled during active disease. The source material was peripheral blood. The rearrangement uses TRBV6-5 and TRBJ2-1; no reliable D call. Written as DNA, the CDR3 is TGTGCCAGCAGCTCACAGCCAACGAACTACAATGAGCAGTTCTTC. Translation: CASSSQPTNYNEQFF.